The 32 T cell receptor beta chains below all came from one sample that was sequenced in a study of shared clonotypes between healthy human individuals. Generated by immunoSEQ multiplex PCR, the TCRdb table keeps only in-frame clones and is missing some. The sample lists 2 million to 2.5 million clones, roughly 94% occurring once. The sample consisted of naive CD4+ T cells sorted from blood. Subset given: CD45RA+ positively selected. The receptors here all came from a man younger than 35 in good health.

This clone was seen only once. Since a much larger clone is just one base distant, this may be a read error. Other DNA sequences in this specimen translate into the identical CDR3. The gene calls are TRBV30 and TRBJ1-5; a possible D gene is TRBD1 (6 bases). The germline V gene has CDR1 GTSNPN and CDR2 SVGIG (reference sequence). V was shortened by 2 bases and J by 3 bases, with 8 bases between the two germline ends. The CDR3 sequence is 13 residues long. CDR3 region: CAWSRTVNQPQHF. DNA of the CDR3: TGTGCCTGGAGTCGGACAGTCAATCAGCCCCAGCATTTT.

This chain links TRBV28 with TRBJ1-5; 10 nucleotides agree with TRBD1. After removal of 7 bases from V and 7 bases from J, the junction contained 16 bases not matched to a gene. Germline CDR1 MDHEN, CDR2 SYDVKM. The CDR3 runs to 17 residues. CDR3 protein: CASTTSGTGAGGQPQHF. The CDR3 bases are TGTGCCAGCACCACGTCCGGGACAGGGGCGGGTGGACAGCCCCAGCATTTT. Filled out from reference TRBV28 and TRBJ1-5, the complete variable domain reads DVKVTQSSRYLVKRTGEKVFLECVQDMDHENMFWYRQDPGLGLRLIYFSYDVKMKEKGDIPEGYSVSREKKERFSLILESASTNQTSMYLCASTTSGTGAGGQPQHFGDGTRLSIL.

The J gene is TRBJ2-7, the V gene TRBV18, with TRBD1 matching 8 bases. The V gene's germline CDR1 is KGHSH and CDR2 LQKENI. The CDR3 has 13 amino acids. With 4 bases clipped from V and 7 bases from J, the junction kept 6 bases outside the gene matches. This CDR3 reads CASSQGQVLEQYF. As DNA, the CDR3 is TGTGCCAGCTCACAGGGACAGGTTCTGGAGCAGTACTTC.

The V call is TRBV7-2, the J call TRBJ1-2; 7 positions agree with TRBD1. The CDR3 totals 13 residues. V gave up 4 bases and J gave up 8 bases; unmatched junction bases: 7. The germline gives CDR1 SGHTA, CDR2 FQGNSA. CDR3 region: CASSSPGGWGYTF. CDR3 bases: TGTGCCAGCAGCTCTCCAGGGGGTTGGGGCTACACCTTC. The full variable domain, rest sourced from reference TRBV7-2 and TRBJ1-2, is GAGVSQSPSNKVTEKGKDVELRCDPISGHTALYWYRQSLGQGLEFLIYFQGNSAPDKSGLPSDRFSAERTGGSVSTLTIQRTQQEDSAVYLCASSSPGGWGYTFGSGTRLTVV.

The chain is built from TRBV14 and TRBJ2-1, with D uncertain. The CDR3 extends over 14 amino acids. Germline V gene data show CDR1 as SGHDN and CDR2 as FVKESK. V lost 1 base and J lost 4, with 8 bases in between. CDR3 coding DNA: TGTGCCAGCAGCCAAGCCTCAGCTTACAATGAGCAGTTCTTC. It is translated as CASSQASAYNEQFF.

This chain joins TRBV30 and TRBJ1-2; tentative D call: TRBD1 (5 bases). Germline loops: CDR1 GTSNPN, CDR2 SVGIG (reference sequence). The length of the CDR3 is 13 residues. V lost 8 bases to trimming and J lost 1 base, with 14 bases between them. The CDR3 region has the DNA TGTGCCGGCGGGACGGAAAATAACTATGGCTACACCTTC. This codes for CAGGTENNYGYTF.

The V call is TRBV30, the J call TRBJ1-2; D ambiguous. The CDR3 length is 14 residues. Germline CDR1 is GTSNPN and CDR2 is SVGIG (reference sequence). Trimming took 0 bases from V and 6 from J, leaving 14 bases between them. The CDR3 DNA reads TGTGCCTGGAGTGTAATGGCGATGCGGAATGGCTACACCTTC. Protein sequence: CAWSVMAMRNGYTF.

The genes are TRBV9 and TRBJ1-2; the match to TRBD1 covers 8 bases. This CDR3 spans 15 amino acids. Unmatched junction bases numbered 12, after V lost 4 bases and J lost 7 bases. Germline CDR1 is SGDLS and CDR2 is YYNGEE. The CDR3 sequence: CASSSIAGTGFGYTF. CDR3 nucleotide sequence: TGTGCCAGCAGCTCCATAGCCGGGACAGGCTTTGGCTACACCTTC.

This clone was seen once. This sequence joins TRBV7-9 and TRBJ2-7, with 14 bases fitting TRBD2. This CDR3 has 18 residues. Germline V lookup: CDR1 SEHNR, CDR2 FQNEAQ (reference sequence). V was clipped by 3 bases and J by 3 bases; unmatched bases: 10. CDR3 residues: CASSLGTSGGRERYEQYF. The CDR3 region has the DNA TGTGCCAGCAGCTTGGGGACTAGCGGGGGACGGGAACGCTACGAGCAGTACTTC.

This clone was seen just once. The chain couples TRBV18 to TRBJ2-7; D possibly corresponds to TRBD2 (6 bases). Trimming cost V 2 bases and J 0 bases, with 11 bases left between them. The CDR3 sequence is 15 residues long. CDR1 is KGHSH, CDR2 LQKENI, per germline. The CDR3 is CASSPGASDSYEQYF. CDR3 coding DNA: TGTGCCAGCTCACCAGGAGCTAGCGACTCCTACGAGCAGTACTTC.

The rearrangement uses TRBV28 and TRBJ1-5, with D unclear. V shed 5 bases and J shed 5 bases, with 10 bases lying between them. The CDR3 covers 13 residues. Germline V CDR1 and CDR2: MDHEN, SYDVKM. The CDR3 bases are TGTGCCAGCAGTCCCGCGTTATATCAGCCCCAGCATTTT. Translated, it gives CASSPALYQPQHF.

The chain's CDR3 is CASSQDPASGRDTQYF. The CDR3 region has the DNA TGTGCCAGCAGCCAAGATCCGGCTAGCGGGAGGGATACGCAGTATTTT. J is TRBJ2-3 and V is TRBV14, with 11 bases that match TRBD2. Germline lookup yields CDR1 SGHDN and CDR2 FVKESK. J gave up 6 bases and V 0 bases, and 5 bases lay outside the gene matches. This CDR3 is built from 16 residues.

The J gene is TRBJ2-3, the V gene TRBV7-2; D call uncertain. V lost 6 bases, J lost 2 bases, and 9 bases lay in between. The CDR3 runs to 13 residues. Germline values: CDR1 SGHTA, CDR2 FQGNSA. The DNA of the CDR3 is TGTGCCAGCAGGCAATGGGTCACAGATACGCAGTATTTT. As protein: CASRQWVTDTQYF.

This sequence joins TRBV9 and TRBJ1-2, with 7 bases fitting TRBD1. The CDR3 runs to 13 residues. Looked up from germline, CDR1 is SGDLS and CDR2 is YYNGEE. V lost 10 bases, J lost 3 bases, and 9 bases stayed unmatched. The CDR3 sequence is CAGGSGTDYGYTF. CDR3 DNA sequence: TGTGCCGGGGGAAGCGGGACAGACTATGGCTACACCTTC.

The chain carries TRBV6-6 and TRBJ1-4; 7 bases are a match to TRBD1. Unmatched junction bases numbered 4, after V lost 8 bases and J lost 4 bases. This CDR3 is built from 13 residues. CDR1 and CDR2 from the germline V gene are MNHNY and SVGAGI (reference sequence). The chain's CDR3 is CASLRDSNEKLFF. CDR3 nucleotides: TGTGCCAGCTTACGGGACAGTAATGAAAAACTGTTTTTT.

The chain recombines TRBV5-4 with TRBJ2-7; 7 positions match TRBD1. After removal of 4 bases from V and 2 bases from J, the junction contained 3 bases not matched to a gene. Looked up from germline, CDR1 is SGHNT and CDR2 is YYREEE (reference sequence). This CDR3 has 13 residues. CDR3 DNA: TGTGCCAGCAGCGAGCAGGGGGCCTACGAGCAGTACTTC. Protein sequence: CASSEQGAYEQYF.

The V call is TRBV28, the J call TRBJ2-4; 8 nucleotides match TRBD2. The CDR3 runs 14 residues. Germline V gene sequence: CDR1 MDHEN, CDR2 SYDVKM. V was clipped by 7 bases and J by 1 base; unmatched bases: 3. The CDR3 spells CASIGGEAKNIQYF. CDR3 nucleotide sequence: TGTGCCAGCATCGGGGGGGAGGCCAAAAACATTCAGTACTTC. Supplemented by reference TRBV28 and TRBJ2-4, the full variable domain reads DVKVTQSSRYLVKRTGEKVFLECVQDMDHENMFWYRQDPGLGLRLIYFSYDVKMKEKGDIPEGYSVSREKKERFSLILESASTNQTSMYLCASIGGEAKNIQYFGAGTRLSVL.

The chain joins TRBV15 to TRBJ2-3; D is unresolved. Trimming took 1 base from V and 2 from J, leaving 10 bases between them. Germline CDR1 is LNHNV and CDR2 is YYDKDF (reference sequence). The CDR3 is made up of 15 amino acids. DNA for the CDR3: TGTGCCACCAGCAGAGTGTCCCGCCCCACAGATACGCAGTATTTT. Translated: CATSRVSRPTDTQYF.

The V and J genes are TRBV5-4 and TRBJ2-1, with D unclear. This CDR3 has 12 amino acids. CDR1 and CDR2 from the germline V gene are SGHNT and YYREEE (reference sequence). Between the trimmed V and J ends, which lost 4 bases and 9 bases, there was a span of 11 bases. The CDR3 nucleotides read TGTGCCAGCAGCATAGATATTGTTGAGCAGTTCTTC. Protein product: CASSIDIVEQFF.

A word on this clone: Other DNA sequences in this specimen translate into the identical CDR3. The chain carries TRBV19 and TRBJ2-5, with D uncertain. Trimming removed 6 bases from V and 4 bases from J, with 6 bases in between. CDR1 is LNHDA and CDR2 is SQIVND in the germline V gene (reference sequence). There are 11 residues in the CDR3. The CDR3 protein is CASRGGETQYF. The CDR3 DNA sequence: TGTGCCAGTAGGGGCGGAGAGACCCAGTACTTC. The whole variable domain, filled in from reference TRBV19 and TRBJ2-5, reads DGGITQSPKYLFRKEGQNVTLSCEQNLNHDAMYWYRQDPGQGLRLIYYSQIVNDFQKGDIAEGYSVSREKKESFPLTVTSAQKNPTAFYLCASRGGETQYFGPGTRLLVL.

The chain has TRBV2 and TRBJ2-5, with D possibly TRBD1 on 6 matching bases. Germline V gives CDR1 SNHLY, CDR2 FYNNEI. V gave up 2 bases and J gave up 7 bases, with 11 bases separating them. The length of the CDR3 is 13 residues. As DNA, the CDR3 is TGTGCCAGCAGTGAATCACAGGGCGCGACCCAGTACTTC. Its translation is CASSESQGATQYF.

This rearrangement joins TRBV2 to TRBJ1-2; possible D gene TRBD1, 6 bases. Germline values: CDR1 SNHLY, CDR2 FYNNEI. The CDR3 covers 12 residues. The V gene lost 10 bases and the J gene lost 9 bases, with 18 bases spanning the gap. The CDR3 reads CATQGFAFSYTF. CDR3 DNA: TGTGCCACCCAGGGGTTCGCGTTTAGCTACACCTTC.

The V and J genes are TRBV29-1 and TRBJ2-1, with a possible D match to TRBD1 (5 bases). The length of the CDR3 is 14 residues. The V and J ends lost 1 base and 0 bases respectively, with 7 bases between them. Germline assignment: CDR1 SQVTM and CDR2 ANQGSEA. The CDR3 DNA follows: TGCAGCGTTGAAGGACAGTCCTCCTACAATGAGCAGTTCTTC. Amino acids: CSVEGQSSYNEQFF.

The genes are TRBV6-5 and TRBJ2-5; D possibly corresponds to TRBD1 (6 bases). Germline CDR1 and CDR2: MNHEY and SVGAGI. V lost 5 bases to trimming and J lost 4 bases, with 11 bases between them. The CDR3 contains 13 residues. In DNA, the CDR3 is TGTGCCAGCAGTACAACAGGGACAGAGACCCAGTACTTC. It encodes CASSTTGTETQYF.

The CDR3 nucleotides are TGTGCTAGTGGTCTCACGGGACTCATCTATCCACCTGGAAACACCATATATTTT. Its translation: CASGLTGLIYPPGNTIYF. The chain has TRBV12-5 and TRBJ1-3; D might be TRBD1 (5 bases). Germline V gives CDR1 LGHNT, CDR2 FRNRAP. V lost 5 bases to trimming and J lost 2 bases, with 22 bases between them. The CDR3 consists of 18 residues. Supplemented by reference TRBV12-5 and TRBJ1-3, the full variable domain reads DARVTQTPRHKVTEMGQEVTMRCQPILGHNTVFWYRQTMMQGLELLAYFRNRAPLDDSGMPKDRFSAEMPDATLATLKIQPSEPRDSAVYFCASGLTGLIYPPGNTIYFGEGSWLTVV.

The chain joins TRBV20-1 to TRBJ1-1; weak D call: TRBD1 (5 bases). The CDR3 has 11 residues. The V end was cut by 7 bases, the J end by 4 bases, with 10 bases between. The V gene's germline CDR1 is DFQATT and CDR2 SNEGSKA (reference sequence). The CDR3 nucleotides read TGCAGTGGCGCCGGGGGCACTGAAGCTTTCTTT. Its translation: CSGAGGTEAFF.

A word on this clone: A read error may produce the germline difference seen at one junction end. Other DNA sequences in this specimen translate into the identical CDR3. The gene calls are TRBV29-1 and TRBJ1-1; D ambiguous. CDR1 SQVTM and CDR2 ANQGSEA come from the germline V gene. This CDR3 has 12 residues. CDR3 sequence (DNA): TGCAGCGTTCGACGGATGAACACTGAAGCCTTCTTT. Protein: CSVRRMNTEAFF.

The chain joins TRBV20-1 to TRBJ2-1; D is uncertain. CDR1 DFQATT and CDR2 SNEGSKA come from the germline V gene (reference sequence). V shed 0 bases and J shed 9 bases, with 6 bases lying between them. The CDR3 runs to 11 residues. In nucleotides, the CDR3 is TGCAGTGCTAGAGATTCCCCTGAGCAGTTCTTC. It encodes CSARDSPEQFF.

Details on this clone: Other nucleotide sequences from this sample produce the same CDR3. The chain combines TRBV2 with TRBJ2-2; D call uncertain. V was pared by 2 bases and J by 4 bases, with 5 bases between. Germline values: CDR1 SNHLY, CDR2 FYNNEI. This CDR3 has 13 amino acids. In DNA form, the CDR3 reads TGTGCCAGCAGTGAAAGTGGCACCGGGGAGCTGTTTTTT. Amino acid sequence: CASSESGTGELFF.

About this clone itself: Other DNA sequences in this sample translate to the same CDR3. V and J are TRBV7-9 and TRBJ1-1, with D perhaps TRBD1 (5 bases). CDR1 and CDR2 from the germline V gene are SEHNR and FQNEAQ (reference sequence). The CDR3 has 14 residues. V lost 5 bases and J 2 bases, leaving 12 bases between the germline ends. The chain's CDR3 is CASSLRTLNTEAFF. The CDR3 coding sequence is TGTGCCAGCAGCCTTCGGACACTAAACACTGAAGCTTTCTTT. The complete variable domain, with remaining parts taken from reference TRBV7-9 and TRBJ1-1, reads DTGVSQNPRHKITKRGQNVTFRCDPISEHNRLYWYRQTLGQGPEFLTYFQNEAQLEKSRLLSDRFSAERPKGSFSTLEIQRTEQGDSAMYLCASSLRTLNTEAFFGQGTRLTVV.

The J gene is TRBJ2-5, the V gene TRBV27, with unresolved D. V dropped 3 bases and J dropped 5 bases, with 13 bases sitting between them. From germline, CDR1 is MNHEY and CDR2 SMNVEV (reference sequence). This CDR3 spans 14 amino acids. The CDR3 protein is CASSFPGRLETQYF. DNA for the CDR3: TGTGCCAGCAGTTTTCCGGGTCGGCTGGAGACCCAGTACTTC.

V usage is TRBV5-6 and J usage is TRBJ1-1; maybe TRBD1 (5 bases). Germline CDR1 and CDR2: SGHDT and YYEEEE. V was cut by 2 bases and J by 1 base, with 15 bases left in between. The CDR3 is made up of 16 amino acids. This CDR3 is CASSFWDREWNTEAFF. CDR3 sequence (DNA): TGTGCCAGCAGCTTTTGGGACCGGGAGTGGAACACTGAAGCTTTCTTT. Full variable domain (rest looked up from reference TRBV5-6 and TRBJ1-1): DAGVTQSPTHLIKTRGQQVTLRCSPKSGHDTVSWYQQALGQGPQFIFQYYEEEERQRGNFPDRFSGHQFPNYSSELNVNALLLGDSALYLCASSFWDREWNTEAFFGQGTRLTVV.